This T cell receptor (beta chain) stems from a study of CD8 T cells in Susac syndrome. About the research overall: The Susac syndrome patients were therapy-naive, on corticosteroids, or on intravenous immunoglobulin alone at blood draw.

Germline assignment: CDR1 MDHEN and CDR2 SYDVKM. The CDR3 covers 13 residues. V lost 3 bases and J 4 bases, leaving 9 bases between the germline ends. Random hexamers were used to reverse transcribe the RNA input (about 0.5 to 1 ug). Amplification of TCR beta CDR3 was carried out by immunoSEQ multiplex PCR, which covered 54 Vbeta and 13 Jbeta segments. From the immunoSEQ multiplex PCR reads, TCRdb called clonotypes with MiXCR, one entry per CDR3 protein. The sample has more than 110,000 distinct CDR3 sequences; more than 85% are singletons. Definite or probable Susac syndrome was diagnosed using recently defined diagnostic criteria. CD8+ and CD4+ T cells were negatively isolated; TEMRA cells were FACS-enriched.

The receptor was derived from a human donor with Susac syndrome. The chain uses TRBV28 and TRBJ1-2; no firm D call. The sequenced sample consisted of CD4+ T cells from PBMCs. The DNA of the CDR3 is TGTGCCAGCAGTTTGGACGGACCCTATGGCTACACCTTC. Translated: CASSLDGPYGYTF.